This entry lists 10 T cell receptor beta chains sequenced from one sample in a study of blood T cell repertoires in COVID-19. Assay: immunoSEQ multiplex PCR; the TCRdb copy retains only in-frame clones and omits some. The sample has around 400,000 clones; roughly 80% are singletons. The material sequenced was PBMCs or T cells enriched from blood (not recorded which). The receptors shown here come from a woman between 50 and 59 years old who had recovered from COVID-19.

With respect to this clone: The sample carries other DNA sequences with the same CDR3. The CDR3 region has the DNA TGTGCCAGCAGCTTAGCGGGGGGCTCCTACGAGCAGTACTTC. Translation: CASSLAGGSYEQYF. This rearrangement joins TRBV11-2 to TRBJ2-7; 7 nucleotides align to TRBD2. The trim removed 1 base at V and 0 bases at J, leaving 0 bases unmatched. CDR1 is SGHAT and CDR2 is FQNNGV in the germline V gene. CDR3 size: 14 residues.

This clone was found once. This sequence joins TRBV5-1 and TRBJ2-3; 13 bases are shared with TRBD2. This CDR3 region has 18 residues. Germline V lookup: CDR1 SGHRS, CDR2 YFSETQ. The trim removed 0 bases at V and 5 bases at J, leaving 9 bases unmatched. CDR3 residues: CASSLDTSGRAGKDTQYF. Here the CDR3 DNA reads TGCGCCAGCAGCTTGGATACTAGCGGGAGGGCCGGGAAAGATACGCAGTATTTT.

V usage is TRBV4-3 and J usage is TRBJ1-2; TRBD1 might be the D (6 bases). The germline V gene encodes CDR1 LGHNA and CDR2 YSLEER. V lost 5 bases and J lost 4, with 14 bases in between. This CDR3 comprises 14 residues. The CDR3 DNA is TGCGCCAGCAGCACGGAGACAGGTGTCTATGGCTACACCTTC. Protein sequence: CASSTETGVYGYTF.

This sequence joins TRBV5-1 and TRBJ1-1, with D maybe TRBD1 (6 bases). Germline CDR1 is SGHRS and CDR2 is YFSETQ. The CDR3 runs 15 residues. V was shortened by 3 bases and J by 0 bases, with 12 bases between the two germline ends. This chain's CDR3 is CASSSNTGLNTEAFF. The CDR3 nucleotides are TGCGCCAGCAGCTCCAATACAGGGCTGAACACTGAAGCTTTCTTT.

The gene calls are TRBV7-2 and TRBJ2-7, with TRBD2 as a possible D gene (5 bases). From germline, CDR1 is SGHTA and CDR2 FQGNSA. Trimming left V 1 base short and J 3 bases short, with 16 bases between. The CDR3 has 16 residues. This CDR3 is CASSLEVGASYYEQYF. In nucleotides, the CDR3 is TGTGCCAGCAGCTTAGAGGTGGGAGCATCTTACTACGAGCAGTACTTC.

The V and J genes are TRBV9 and TRBJ2-1, with TRBD1 matching over 9 bases. With V trimmed by 0 bases and J by 3 bases, 7 bases remained unmatched. Germline V gene data show CDR1 as SGDLS and CDR2 as YYNGEE. This CDR3 is built from 17 residues. The CDR3 protein is CASSVGVGGQGYNEQFF. Here the CDR3 DNA reads TGTGCCAGCAGCGTAGGAGTCGGGGGACAGGGCTACAATGAGCAGTTCTTC. Full variable domain (outside the CDR3, taken from reference TRBV9 and TRBJ2-1): DSGVTQTPKHLITATGQRVTLRCSPRSGDLSVYWYQQSLDQGLQFLIQYYNGEERAKGNILERFSAQQFPDLHSELNLSSLELGDSALYFCASSVGVGGQGYNEQFFGPGTRLTVL.

V and J are TRBV25-1 and TRBJ1-5, with D perhaps matching TRBD1 (5 bases). Germline V gene lookup returns CDR1 MGHDK and CDR2 SYGVNS. V lost 3 bases to trimming and J lost 2 bases, with 5 bases between them. CDR3 length: 13 amino acids. The CDR3 loop is CASSDRGNQPQHF. CDR3 in DNA: TGTGCCAGCAGTGACAGGGGCAATCAGCCCCAGCATTTT.

V gene TRBV10-3 combines with J gene TRBJ2-2; TRBD2 matches at 10 bases. The V gene end was trimmed by 10 bases and the J gene end by 4 bases; junction bases not matched to a gene: 9. CDR3 length: 15 amino acids. Germline CDR1 ENHRY, CDR2 SYGVKD. The CDR3 loop reads CATSGGAVGTGELFF. The DNA of the CDR3 is TGTGCCACTAGCGGGGGAGCTGTCGGCACCGGGGAGCTGTTTTTT.

This clone was observed a single time. This sequence joins TRBV3-1 (or the pseudogene TRBV3-2) and TRBJ2-4; D is possibly TRBD2 (6 bases). The CDR3 length is 14 residues. V lost 4 bases and J lost 6, with 13 bases in between. Germline CDR1 is LGHDT and CDR2 is YNNKEL (reference sequence). CDR3 loop: CASSPPRRGNIQYF. The CDR3 coding sequence is TGTGCCAGCAGCCCCCCCAGGCGGGGAAACATTCAGTACTTC.

The chain is built from TRBV7-8 and TRBJ2-1, with TRBD2 identical over 9 bases. Germline V gene lookup returns CDR1 SGHVS and CDR2 FQNEAQ. Trimming took 6 bases from V and 7 from J; bases not matched to a gene: 10. The CDR3 covers 15 residues. CDR3 sequence reads: CASRNGLAGFNEQFF. In nucleotides, the CDR3 is TGTGCCAGCAGGAACGGGCTAGCGGGATTTAATGAGCAGTTCTTC.